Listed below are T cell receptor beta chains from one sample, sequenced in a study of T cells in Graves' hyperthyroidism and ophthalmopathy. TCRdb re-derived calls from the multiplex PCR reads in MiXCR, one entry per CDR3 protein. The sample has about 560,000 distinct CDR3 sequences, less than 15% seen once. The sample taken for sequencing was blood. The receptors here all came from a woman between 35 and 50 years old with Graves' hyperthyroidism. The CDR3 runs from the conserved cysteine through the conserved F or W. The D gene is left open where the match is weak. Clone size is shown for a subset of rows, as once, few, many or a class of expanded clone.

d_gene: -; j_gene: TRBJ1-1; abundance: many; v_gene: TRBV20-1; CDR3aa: CSVGARATEAFF; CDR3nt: TGCAGTGTAGGGGCCCGTGCCACTGAAGCTTTCTTT
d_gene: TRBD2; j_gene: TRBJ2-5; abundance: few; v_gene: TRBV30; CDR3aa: CAWSVAGAWETQYF; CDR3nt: TGTGCCTGGAGCGTCGCGGGAGCTTGGGAGACCCAGTACTTC
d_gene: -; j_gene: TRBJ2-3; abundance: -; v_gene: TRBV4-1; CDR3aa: CASSQDPYRASSTDTQYF; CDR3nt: TGCGCCAGCAGCCAAGATCCCTACAGGGCGTCTAGCACAGATACGCAGTATTTT
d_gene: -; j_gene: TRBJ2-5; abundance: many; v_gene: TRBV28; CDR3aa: CASSRSQLGRETQYF; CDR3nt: TGTGCCAGCAGTAGGTCCCAGTTAGGGCGAGAGACCCAGTACTTC
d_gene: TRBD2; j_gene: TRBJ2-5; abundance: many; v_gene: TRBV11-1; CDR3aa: CASSSSGSEETQYF; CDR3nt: TGTGCCAGCAGCTCTAGCGGGAGTGAAGAGACCCAGTACTTC
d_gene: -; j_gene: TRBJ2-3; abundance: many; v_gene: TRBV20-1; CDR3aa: CSGEQGRRTDTQYF; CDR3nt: TGCAGTGGAGAACAGGGGAGGAGGACAGATACGCAGTATTTT
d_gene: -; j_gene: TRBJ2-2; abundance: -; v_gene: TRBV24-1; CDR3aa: CATRGQPYTGELFF; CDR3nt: TGTGCCACCAGAGGACAGCCCTACACCGGGGAGCTGTTTTTT
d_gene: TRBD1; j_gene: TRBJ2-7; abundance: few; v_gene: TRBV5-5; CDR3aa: CASSFHDRGQFYEQYF; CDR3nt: TGTGCCAGCAGCTTCCATGACAGGGGGCAGTTCTACGAGCAGTACTTC
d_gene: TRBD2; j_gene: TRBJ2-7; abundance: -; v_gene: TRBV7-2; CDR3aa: CASSPPGLAGGSTYEQYF; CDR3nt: TGTGCCAGCAGCCCACCGGGACTAGCGGGAGGTTCTACCTACGAGCAGTACTTC
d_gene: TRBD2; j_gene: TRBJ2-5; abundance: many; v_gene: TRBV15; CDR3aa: CATSISGTSGSWETQYF; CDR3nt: TGTGCCACCAGCATCTCCGGGACTAGCGGGAGTTGGGAGACCCAGTACTTC
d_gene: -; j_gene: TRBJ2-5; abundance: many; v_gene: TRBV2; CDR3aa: CASRTGMEETQYF; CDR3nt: TGTGCCAGCAGGACTGGGATGGAAGAGACCCAGTACTTC
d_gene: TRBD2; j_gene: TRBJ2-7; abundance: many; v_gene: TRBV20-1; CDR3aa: CSASRRGGMEQYF; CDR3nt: TGCAGTGCTAGTCGACGGGGGGGGATGGAGCAGTACTTC
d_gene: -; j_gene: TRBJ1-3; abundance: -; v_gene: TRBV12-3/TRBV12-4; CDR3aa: CASSYTGGNTIYF; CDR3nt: TGTGCCAGCAGTTATACAGGTGGAAACACCATATATTTT